Each of the 22 T cell receptor beta chains below was sequenced from the same sample in a study of cytomegalovirus exposure and HLA in healthy donors. Amplification used 60 Vbeta primers and 13 Jbeta primers. Sequenced by immunoSEQ multiplex PCR; TCRdb stores in-frame clones only, minus some. This sample has 110,000 or so clones, with under 80% found just once. Sequencing was done on a sample of PBMCs. These receptors were collected from a woman aged 40 to 50 in good health and CMV-seropositive.

The V call is TRBV6-1, the J call TRBJ2-5, with no clear D. CDR3 length equals 15 residues. Germline V gene sequence: CDR1 MNHNS, CDR2 SASEGT. Trimming left V 2 bases short and J 1 base short, with 11 bases between. For the CDR3, the DNA is TGTGCCAGCAGTGAAATTGGGCAGCCCCAAGAGACCCAGTACTTC. It yields the protein CASSEIGQPQETQYF.

The J gene is TRBJ1-2, the V gene TRBV10-2; TRBD1 matches at 8 bases. The junction had 5 bases not matched to a gene; V was cut back by 6 bases and J by 2 bases. CDR3 length equals 14 residues. From germline, CDR1 is WSHSY and CDR2 SAAADI. The CDR3: CASRDQGANYGYTF. In DNA form, the CDR3 reads TGCGCCAGCAGAGACCAGGGGGCGAACTATGGCTACACCTTC.

This chain connects TRBV5-1 to TRBJ2-3; D may be TRBD1 (5 bases). Trimming stripped 7 bases from V and 2 bases from J, with 14 bases between. The V gene's germline CDR1 is SGHRS and CDR2 YFSETQ. The CDR3 spans 14 residues. DNA of the CDR3: TGCGCCAGCTTGGACACGCGCCACACAGATACGCAGTATTTT. It translates to CASLDTRHTDTQYF.

This clone came up a few times. J is TRBJ1-5 and V is TRBV9; 11 nucleotides agree with TRBD1. The CDR3 totals 18 residues. Per the germline V gene, CDR1 is SGDLS and CDR2 is YYNGEE. Trimming removed 6 bases from V and 3 bases from J; junction bases left unmatched: 14. The CDR3 here is CASNDRRTGGINNQPQHF. CDR3 sequence (DNA): TGTGCCAGCAACGACCGGCGGACAGGGGGCATTAACAATCAGCCCCAGCATTTT.

In this sample, this clone turned up a few times. The rearrangement links TRBV29-1 to TRBJ1-2; D unresolved. V lost 4 bases, J lost 0 bases, and 9 bases lay in between. Germline CDR1 SQVTM, CDR2 ANQGSEA. This CDR3 spans 13 amino acids. CDR3 nucleotide sequence: TGCAGCGTTGTACGCGAAGCTAACTATGGCTACACCTTC. Translating it yields CSVVREANYGYTF.

The V and J genes are TRBV11-3 and TRBJ2-7, with D perhaps TRBD2 (7 bases). Trimming left V 7 bases short and J 1 base short, with 17 bases between. The CDR3 is made up of 15 amino acids. Germline V gives CDR1 SGHNT, CDR2 YENEEA. The CDR3 DNA is TGTGCCAGCAAGGGGGGGGGTACAGGATCCTACGAGCAGTACTTC. Translation: CASKGGGTGSYEQYF.

In DNA, the CDR3 is TGTGCCACCAACAGCGGGAGGGCCCGGACAGATACGCAGTATTTT. This gives the protein CATNSGRARTDTQYF. The chain has TRBV19 and TRBJ2-3; 10 nucleotides agree with TRBD2. Germline V CDR1 and CDR2: LNHDA, SQIVND (reference sequence). This CDR3 has 15 residues. The V and J ends lost 10 bases and 3 bases, in that order; junction bases with no gene match: 10.

The rearrangement links TRBV2 to TRBJ2-1, with 10 nucleotides matching TRBD2. V lost 5 bases, J lost 4 bases, and 11 bases stayed unmatched. Germline V gene lookup returns CDR1 SNHLY and CDR2 FYNNEI. CDR3 length: 17 amino acids. The CDR3 region has the DNA TGTGCCAGCAGTCCAGGAATCCTAGCGGGAGCTTACAATGAGCAGTTCTTC. As protein: CASSPGILAGAYNEQFF.

The chain links TRBV6-1 to TRBJ1-2; D may be TRBD1 (6 bases). The CDR3 consists of 14 residues. Germline assignment: CDR1 MNHNS and CDR2 SASEGT. V shed 7 bases and J shed 4 bases, with 16 bases lying between them. This CDR3 is CASIQGSAVYGYTF. As DNA, the CDR3 is TGTGCCAGCATTCAGGGGTCGGCAGTCTATGGCTACACCTTC.

The chain carries TRBV9 and TRBJ2-3; TRBD2 might be the D (6 bases). CDR1 and CDR2 from the germline V gene are SGDLS and YYNGEE. Trimming cost V 3 bases and J 1 base, with 18 bases left between them. The CDR3 is 17 amino acids. The chain's CDR3 is CASSAAAAGPRTDTQYF. In DNA, the CDR3 is TGTGCCAGCAGCGCCGCGGCCGCGGGGCCGCGCACAGATACGCAGTATTTT.

The rearrangement links TRBV11-2 to TRBJ1-1, with D perhaps TRBD1 (6 bases). The CDR3 sequence is 12 residues long. The ends were cut back, 4 bases at V and 5 bases at J, with 8 bases in the middle. Germline V gene sequence: CDR1 SGHAT, CDR2 FQNNGV. The CDR3 sequence is CASSYRVTEAFF. CDR3 nucleotides: TGTGCCAGCAGCTACAGGGTTACTGAAGCTTTCTTT.

V gene TRBV7-2 combines with J gene TRBJ2-1, with D possibly being TRBD2 (6 bases). V lost 0 bases and J 9 bases, leaving 12 bases between the germline ends. CDR1 is SGHTA and CDR2 is FQGNSA in the germline V gene. CDR3 size: 14 residues. For the CDR3, the DNA is TGTGCCAGCAGCTTAGCCGGGGGAACCTCTGAGCAGTTCTTC. Protein: CASSLAGGTSEQFF.

The chain has TRBV12-5 and TRBJ2-3; D ambiguous. V was pared by 6 bases and J by 2 bases, with 6 bases between. This CDR3 comprises 12 residues. CDR1 and CDR2 (germline): LGHNT, FRNRAP. In DNA, the CDR3 is TGTGCTAGTGGACGCGACACAGATACGCAGTATTTT. Residues: CASGRDTDTQYF.

The chain combines TRBV2 with TRBJ2-6; TRBD1 is a possible D gene (6 bases). Deletions cut 6 bases from V and 1 base from J, with 10 bases between. Germline V gene lookup returns CDR1 SNHLY and CDR2 FYNNEI. The CDR3 sequence is 15 residues long. CDR3 in amino acids: CASRIQGSGANVLTF. CDR3 sequence (DNA): TGTGCCAGCAGAATACAGGGTTCTGGGGCCAACGTCCTGACTTTC.

The rearrangement joins TRBV6-1 to TRBJ2-1, with 10 nucleotides matching TRBD1. The CDR3 loop spans 13 amino acids. V gave up 6 bases and J gave up 15 bases; unmatched junction bases: 11. Per the germline V gene, CDR1 is MNHNS and CDR2 is SASEGT. The CDR3 DNA reads as TGTGCCAGCAGCTTGACAGGGGGCTGGTATCGGTTCTTC. Protein sequence: CASSLTGGWYRFF.

This CDR3 reads CASSEPPHTTGGRHGYTF. The CDR3 DNA is TGTGCCAGCAGCGAACCCCCACACACTACAGGGGGCAGGCATGGCTACACCTTC. The chain links TRBV2 to TRBJ1-2; TRBD1 aligns across 9 bases. The J segment lost 6 bases and the V segment lost 6 bases, leaving 20 bases of the junction unmatched. CDR3 length equals 18 residues. The germline V gene has CDR1 SNHLY and CDR2 FYNNEI.

This chain uses TRBV27 with TRBJ1-2; 10 nucleotides agree with TRBD1. The CDR3 extends over 14 amino acids. V gave up 1 base and J gave up 8 bases; unmatched junction bases: 4. Germline V gives CDR1 MNHEY, CDR2 SMNVEV (reference sequence). Here the CDR3 reads CASSLFPGQGGYTF. As DNA, the CDR3 is TGTGCCAGCAGTTTATTCCCGGGACAGGGGGGCTACACCTTC.

The chain carries TRBV5-4 and TRBJ1-1, with D hard to call. Germline CDR1 and CDR2: SGHNT and YYREEE (reference sequence). V was cut by 1 base and J by 2 bases, with 3 bases left in between. The CDR3 is 12 amino acids. CDR3 nucleotide sequence: TGTGCCAGCAGCTTGAGCAACACTGAAGCTTTCTTT. Translated, it gives CASSLSNTEAFF.

This clone has just a few counts. A junction end diverges from the germline sequence, so it may reflect a read error. The chain employs TRBV7-7 and TRBJ1-1; D uncertain. The CDR3 contains 13 residues. The germline V gene has CDR1 SSHAT and CDR2 FNYEAQ (reference sequence). The CDR3 DNA sequence: TGTGCTAGCAGCTTAAATTTTATGACTGAAGCTTTCTTT. As protein: CASSLNFMTEAFF.

V usage is TRBV28 and J usage is TRBJ2-7, with 11 positions matching TRBD2. CDR1 and CDR2 (germline): MDHEN, SYDVKM. After removal of 7 bases from V and 3 bases from J, the junction contained 8 bases not matched to a gene. The length of the CDR3 is 15 residues. CDR3 coding DNA: TGTGCCAGCATCTCACTGGGGACTAGCGGCTACGAGCAGTACTTC. Translation: CASISLGTSGYEQYF.

This clone was seen a handful of times. The chain's CDR3 is CASRGLGTNTEAFF. The CDR3 nucleotides read TGTGCCAGCAGGGGACTGGGGACGAACACTGAAGCTTTCTTT. The chain links TRBV6-5 to TRBJ1-1; possible D gene TRBD1, 5 bases. Trimming removed 6 bases from V and 1 base from J, with 12 bases in between. CDR1 and CDR2 from the germline V gene are MNHEY and SVGAGI. The CDR3 has 14 residues.

This clone was observed a single time. V and J are TRBV6-6 and TRBJ1-4; D possibly corresponds to TRBD1 (6 bases). V was clipped by 6 bases and J by 3 bases, with 14 bases between them. CDR3 length: 15 amino acids. The germline V gene has CDR1 MNHNY and CDR2 SVGAGI (reference sequence). The CDR3 nucleotides read TGTGCCAGCAGATCCACAGGGCCGGCTAATGAAAAACTGTTTTTT. It yields the protein CASRSTGPANEKLFF.